A selection of T cell receptor beta chains follows, all from one sample in a study of breast tumors, draining lymph nodes, adjacent tissues. TCRdb re-called the multiplex PCR reads with MiXCR, one entry per CDR3 protein. The data contain about 230,000 distinct CDR3 sequences, approximately 31% of them seen just once; the ten biggest clones take up about 1.4%. Sample: axillary lymph node tissue. The receptors stem from a female donor with breast cancer. Some clones in this sample may be carry-over from other donors' samples. The CDR3 runs from the conserved cysteine through the conserved F or W. Fields, in order: clone size, V gene, D gene, J gene, CDR3 protein, CDR3 DNA. D genes are given only for firm matches. Clone size is shown for a subset of rows, as once, few, many or a class of expanded clone.

size: many; V: TRBV18; D: -; J: TRBJ2-5; CDR3: CASSPSRVETQYF; DNA: TGTGCCAGCTCACCATCCAGGGTTGAGACCCAGTACTTC
size: few; V: TRBV27; D: -; J: TRBJ2-3; CDR3: CASSLSTARAYTQYF; DNA: TGTGCCAGCAGTTTATCGACAGCCAGGGCGTATACGCAGTATTTT
size: -; V: TRBV15; D: -; J: TRBJ2-7; CDR3: CATSREGIGVAYEQYF; DNA: TGTGCCACCAGCAGAGAGGGCATAGGGGTCGCCTACGAGCAGTACTTC
size: -; V: TRBV11-2; D: -; J: TRBJ1-2; CDR3: CASSFGGPAYGYTF; DNA: TGTGCCAGCAGCTTCGGGGGACCTGCCTATGGCTACACCTTC
size: few; V: TRBV6-6; D: -; J: TRBJ2-2; CDR3: CASSYPAADSLFTGELFF; DNA: TGTGCCAGCAGTTACCCCGCGGCGGACAGTCTATTTACCGGGGAGCTGTTTTTT
size: -; V: TRBV2; D: -; J: TRBJ1-5; CDR3: CASTCQGLKGVSNQPQHF; DNA: TGTGCCAGCACCTGTCAGGGGCTAAAGGGTGTTAGCAATCAGCCCCAGCATTTT
size: -; V: TRBV20-1; D: TRBD2; J: TRBJ2-5; CDR3: CSAMGLARETQYF; DNA: TGCAGTGCTATGGGACTAGCGAGGGAGACCCAGTACTTC
size: many; V: TRBV5-4; D: -; J: TRBJ2-6; CDR3: CASSPLTGRSGANVLTF; DNA: TGTGCCAGCAGCCCCTTGACAGGCCGCTCTGGGGCCAACGTCCTGACTTTC
size: -; V: TRBV6-6; D: -; J: TRBJ2-2; CDR3: CASRRSGTSGGNTGELFF; DNA: TGTGCCAGCAGACGCTCAGGGACATCCGGGGGGAACACCGGGGAGCTGTTTTTT
size: many; V: TRBV7-8; D: TRBD2; J: TRBJ2-1; CDR3: CASSLSSYGAGENEQFF; DNA: TGTGCCAGCAGCTTGTCCTCTTACGGGGCGGGGGAAAATGAGCAGTTCTTC
size: many; V: TRBV20-1; D: -; J: TRBJ2-1; CDR3: CSARDKRGNEQFF; DNA: TGCAGTGCTAGAGACAAGCGAGGCAATGAGCAGTTCTTC
size: many; V: TRBV6-5; D: TRBD1; J: TRBJ2-3; CDR3: CASSYSTGATDTQYF; DNA: TGTGCCAGCAGTTACTCGACAGGGGCCACAGATACGCAGTATTTT
size: many; V: TRBV15; D: TRBD2; J: TRBJ2-2; CDR3: CATSRSGRSTGELFF; DNA: TGTGCCACCAGCAGAAGCGGGAGGTCTACCGGGGAGCTGTTTTTT
size: -; V: TRBV12-3/TRBV12-4; D: -; J: TRBJ2-5; CDR3: CASSSDLQTQYF; DNA: TGTGCCAGCAGTTCCGATTTACAGACCCAGTACTTC
size: many; V: TRBV7-2; D: TRBD2; J: TRBJ2-2; CDR3: CASSASAGVVTGELFF; DNA: TGTGCCAGCAGCGCATCGGCGGGAGTGGTCACCGGGGAGCTGTTTTTT
size: -; V: TRBV7-4; D: -; J: TRBJ1-4; CDR3: CASCMWADEKLFF; DNA: TGTGCCAGCTGCATGTGGGCGGATGAAAAACTGTTTTTT
size: many; V: TRBV27; D: -; J: TRBJ1-4; CDR3: CASRTGLTPYEKLFF; DNA: TGTGCCAGCAGAACAGGCTTGACACCCTATGAAAAACTGTTTTTT
size: many; V: TRBV11-1; D: TRBD2; J: TRBJ2-7; CDR3: CASSSRTSGRGSFEQYF; DNA: TGTGCCAGCAGCTCAAGAACTAGCGGGAGGGGCTCTTTCGAGCAGTACTTC
size: -; V: TRBV20-1; D: -; J: TRBJ2-6; CDR3: CSASSPPGANVLTF; DNA: TGCAGTGCTAGTAGTCCTCCTGGGGCCAACGTCCTGACTTTC
size: many; V: TRBV15; D: TRBD2; J: TRBJ2-5; CDR3: CATSKGLAGTGETQYF; DNA: TGTGCCACCAGCAAGGGTTTAGCGGGGACGGGGGAGACCCAGTACTTC
size: many; V: TRBV2; D: -; J: TRBJ2-4; CDR3: CASSYDRLAKNIQYF; DNA: TGTGCCAGCAGTTATGACAGGCTAGCCAAAAACATTCAGTACTTC
size: many; V: TRBV5-8; D: -; J: TRBJ1-5; CDR3: CASSLVGCQPQHF; DNA: TGTGCCAGCAGCTTAGTCGGGTGTCAGCCCCAGCATTTT
size: many; V: TRBV6-1; D: -; J: TRBJ1-2; CDR3: CASSESTAGGYTF; DNA: TGTGCCAGCAGTGAATCAACCGCAGGGGGCTACACCTTC
size: -; V: TRBV20-1; D: -; J: TRBJ1-6; CDR3: CSARVPLHF; DNA: TGCAGTGCTAGAGTACCCCTCCACTTT
size: -; V: TRBV9; D: -; J: TRBJ1-1; CDR3: CASSPSKGAEAFF; DNA: TGTGCCAGCAGCCCATCCAAGGGGGCTGAAGCTTTCTTT
size: many; V: TRBV30; D: -; J: TRBJ2-7; CDR3: CAWGGSGYEQYF; DNA: TGTGCCTGGGGTGGGAGCGGATACGAGCAGTACTTC
size: many; V: TRBV2; D: -; J: TRBJ2-1; CDR3: CASSEGVHPNNEQFF; DNA: TGTGCCAGCAGTGAAGGCGTCCACCCCAACAATGAGCAGTTCTTC
size: many; V: TRBV5-6; D: -; J: TRBJ2-1; CDR3: CASSSQGGNEQFF; DNA: TGTGCCAGCAGCTCGCAGGGAGGAAATGAGCAGTTCTTC
size: many; V: TRBV5-6; D: TRBD1; J: TRBJ2-7; CDR3: CASSWRGGLNYEQYF; DNA: TGTGCCAGCAGTTGGAGAGGGGGCCTTAACTACGAGCAGTACTTC
size: many; V: TRBV2; D: -; J: TRBJ2-1; CDR3: CASSERLAVRFF; DNA: TGTGCCAGCAGTGAACGTTTGGCCGTACGGTTCTTC
size: few; V: TRBV3-1; D: -; J: TRBJ2-3; CDR3: CASSHPGGSTDAQYF; DNA: TGTGCCAGCAGCCATCCGGGCGGAAGCACAGATGCGCAGTATTTT
size: many; V: TRBV6-4; D: TRBD1; J: TRBJ2-1; CDR3: CASSAGGYEQFF; DNA: TGTGCCAGCAGTGCAGGGGGCTATGAGCAGTTCTTC
size: -; V: TRBV18; D: TRBD1; J: TRBJ1-3; CDR3: CASSPPGQGVGGNTIYF; DNA: TGTGCCAGCTCACCACCGGGACAGGGCGTAGGTGGAAACACCATATATTTT
size: -; V: TRBV28; D: TRBD2; J: TRBJ2-1; CDR3: CATTTSDKYNEQFF; DNA: TGTGCCACCACGACTAGCGATAAATACAATGAGCAGTTCTTC
size: -; V: TRBV28; D: -; J: TRBJ1-1; CDR3: CASSFGGVGTEAFF; DNA: TGTGCCAGCAGTTTTGGAGGGGTTGGCACTGAAGCTTTCTTT
size: many; V: TRBV11-2; D: -; J: TRBJ2-2; CDR3: CASSFRLTTNTGELFF; DNA: TGTGCCAGCAGCTTTCGTCTGACTACGAACACCGGGGAGCTGTTTTTT
size: once; V: TRBV9; D: -; J: TRBJ1-1; CDR3: CASSSEGDTEAFF; DNA: TGCGCCAGCAGCTCCGAGGGGGATACTGAAGCTTTCTTT
size: once; V: TRBV19; D: -; J: TRBJ1-2; CDR3: CASSVGPRLDGYTF; DNA: TGTGCCAGTAGTGTTGGCCCCCGACTAGACGGCTACACCTTT
size: -; V: TRBV5-2; D: -; J: TRBJ2-7; CDR3: CASKAGTGTYEQYF; DNA: TGTGCCAGCAAGGCAGGGACGGGAACCTACGAGCAGTACTTC
size: -; V: TRBV5-8; D: TRBD1; J: TRBJ2-7; CDR3: CASSMGQTYEQYF; DNA: TGTGCCAGCAGCATGGGACAGACCTACGAGCAGTACTTC
size: many; V: TRBV20-1; D: TRBD1; J: TRBJ2-7; CDR3: CSARGDSAYEQYF; DNA: TGCAGTGCTAGAGGGGACAGTGCCTACGAGCAGTACTTC
size: many; V: TRBV29-1; D: -; J: TRBJ2-3; CDR3: CSVEGGATDTQYF; DNA: TGCAGCGTGGAAGGGGGTGCCACAGATACGCAGTATTTT
size: -; V: TRBV7-6; D: -; J: TRBJ1-5; CDR3: CASSLGKGVLRAVLRAGHQHF; DNA: -
size: many; V: TRBV28; D: TRBD1; J: TRBJ1-4; CDR3: CASSLPGTGDEKLFF; DNA: TGTGCCAGCAGTTTACCCGGGACAGGGGATGAAAAACTGTTTTTT
size: -; V: TRBV19; D: -; J: TRBJ1-6; CDR3: CASSKDGHNSPLHF; DNA: TGTGCCAGTAGTAAGGATGGGCATAATTCACCCCTCCACTTT
size: -; V: TRBV5-1; D: -; J: TRBJ1-4; CDR3: CASSLGAGLNEKLFF; DNA: TGCGCCAGCAGCTTGGGAGCAGGGCTGAATGAAAAACTGTTTTTT
size: many; V: TRBV6-5; D: -; J: TRBJ2-7; CDR3: CASKVAGVPYEQYF; DNA: TGTGCCAGCAAGGTGGCAGGGGTCCCCTACGAGCAGTACTTC
size: many; V: TRBV7-3; D: -; J: TRBJ2-3; CDR3: CASSLLGLGTDTQYF; DNA: TGTGCCAGCAGCTTGCTGGGCCTCGGCACAGATACGCAGTATTTT
size: many; V: TRBV6-2/TRBV6-3; D: TRBD1; J: TRBJ1-2; CDR3: CASKTGGAAYGYTF; DNA: TGTGCCAGTAAGACAGGGGGCGCCGCCTATGGCTACACCTTC
size: many; V: TRBV20-1; D: -; J: TRBJ2-1; CDR3: CSALGASSYNEQFF; DNA: TGCAGTGCTCTCGGGGCGAGCTCCTACAATGAGCAGTTCTTC
size: many; V: TRBV5-1; D: -; J: TRBJ1-2; CDR3: CASSPFGQSNYGYTF; DNA: TGCGCCAGCAGCCCCTTCGGACAGTCCAACTATGGCTACACCTTC
size: many; V: TRBV12-3/TRBV12-4; D: -; J: TRBJ2-3; CDR3: CASSSRRVDTQYF; DNA: TGTGCCAGCAGTTCCCGGCGGGTAGATACGCAGTATTTT